This T cell receptor beta chain appears in the sequencing data of a study of neurological immune-mediated disorders. Time point: longitudinal time-point 1 (baseline). Unsorted libraries were generated from 2 million PBMCs held at -80 degrees C. The table lists this clonotype with many counts. The authors produced cDNA by 5'RACE using 10-nucleotide random UMIs. From 15-18 subjects, every sequencing run obtained over 190 million TCR-beta sequences. One entry per CDR3 protein results from TCRdb running MiXCR on the 5' RACE reads. Of under 90,000 distinct CDR3 sequences listed, 10% to 13% are singletons. The V end was cut by 7 bases, the J end by 3 bases, with 7 bases between. Germline-derived CDR1 and CDR2 are SNHLY and FYNNEI. This CDR3 is built from 12 residues.

The clonotype comes from a man between 25 and 39 years old in good health. The sequencing sample was made of PBMCs. The chain employs TRBV2 and TRBJ1-3; D is unclear. This CDR3 reads CASKEIGNTIYF. The CDR3 DNA follows: TGTGCCAGCAAAGAGATTGGAAACACCATATATTTT.